A selection of T cell receptor beta chains follows, all from one sample in a study of cytomegalovirus exposure and HLA in healthy donors. Only in-frame clones appear in the TCRdb table, and some are missing; sequencing was by immunoSEQ multiplex PCR. The sample carries about 160,000 clones, 75% to 90% recorded once. The sequenced material came from PBMCs. Every receptor here comes from a woman aged 18 to 35 in good health and CMV-seronegative. Each CDR3 is given with its conserved first and last residue. D genes are given only for firm matches. Some rows mark clone size as missing; the rest say once, few, many or name a class of expanded clone.

j_call v_call d_call clone_size cdr3_aa cdr3_nt
TRBJ2-7 TRBV6-5 TRBD2 . CASGLANSYEQYF TGTGCCAGCGGACTAGCAAACTCCTACGAGCAGTACTTC
TRBJ1-1 TRBV4-1 . . CASSQDDRLNTEAFF TGCGCCAGCAGCCAAGATGACAGGCTGAACACTGAAGCTTTCTTT
TRBJ1-2 TRBV7-9 . . CASSSTGETFHGYTF TGTGCCAGCAGCTCTACGGGGGAGACATTCCATGGCTACACCTTC
TRBJ2-7 TRBV28 . . CASSHRRDEQYF TGTGCCAGCAGCCATAGACGGGACGAGCAGTACTTC
TRBJ1-6 TRBV6-1 . few CASSGEGSSYNSPLHF TGTGCCAGCAGTGGGGAAGGGAGCTCCTATAATTCACCCCTCCACTTT
TRBJ2-5 TRBV9 . few CASTGFPLEGQREQYF TGTGCCAGCACCGGATTCCCCTTGGAGGGCCAGAGGGAGCAGTACTTC
TRBJ2-3 TRBV28 TRBD1 . CASSPLGQANPSTDTQYF TGTGCCAGCAGTCCACTCGGACAGGCTAACCCTAGCACAGATACGCAGTATTTT
TRBJ2-1 TRBV30 TRBD2 . CAWSVRLADNEQFF TGTGCCTGGAGTGTTCGGCTAGCGGATAATGAGCAGTTCTTC
TRBJ2-2 TRBV9 TRBD2 . CASSVSAGVDTGELFF TGTGCCAGCAGCGTTTCGGCGGGAGTCGACACCGGGGAGCTGTTTTTT
TRBJ2-7 TRBV2 . . CASSERGHATYEQYF TGTGCCAGCAGTGAAAGGGGACACGCCACCTACGAGCAGTACTTC
TRBJ2-7 TRBV4-2 . few CASSPGDLHYEQYF TGTGCCAGCAGCCCAGGGGACCTCCACTACGAGCAGTACTTC